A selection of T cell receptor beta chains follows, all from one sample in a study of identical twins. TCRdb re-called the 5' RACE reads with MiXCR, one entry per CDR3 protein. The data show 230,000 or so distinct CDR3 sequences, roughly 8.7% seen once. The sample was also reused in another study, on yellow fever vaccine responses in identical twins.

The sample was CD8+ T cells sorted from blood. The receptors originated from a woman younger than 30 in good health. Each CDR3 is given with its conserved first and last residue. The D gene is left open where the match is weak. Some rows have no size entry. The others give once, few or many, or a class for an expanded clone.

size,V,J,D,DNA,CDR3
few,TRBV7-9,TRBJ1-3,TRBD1,TGTGCCAGCAGCCCCCGGGACAGGGGTTACCTAAACACCATATATTTT,CASSPRDRGYLNTIYF
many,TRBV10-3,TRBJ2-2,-,TGTGCCATTCCGAGGACGGATTCGAACACCGGGGAGCTGTTTTTT,CAIPRTDSNTGELFF
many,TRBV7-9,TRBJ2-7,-,TGTGCCAGCTCGGGGACAAGCCCATACGAGCAGTACTTC,CASSGTSPYEQYF
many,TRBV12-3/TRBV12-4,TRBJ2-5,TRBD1,TGTGCCAGCAACGACAGGGTCGGGGAGACCCAGTACTTC,CASNDRVGETQYF
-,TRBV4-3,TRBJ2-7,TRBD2,TGCGCCAGCAGCCAAGATGGTAGCGGGCCCTACGAGCAGTACTTC,CASSQDGSGPYEQYF
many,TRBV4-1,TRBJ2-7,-,TGCGCCAGCAGCCAAGAAGGGTACGAGCAGTACTTC,CASSQEGYEQYF
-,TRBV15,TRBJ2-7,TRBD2,TGTGCCACCGCCGAAGGGAGGGCCTACGAGCAGTACTTC,CATAEGRAYEQYF
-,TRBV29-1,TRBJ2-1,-,TGCAGCGTTGAAGATCGTATTAGGGGAACAGCGATATACAATGAGCAGTTCTTC,CSVEDRIRGTAIYNEQFF
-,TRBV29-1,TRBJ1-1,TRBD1,TGCAGCGTGAGGGGGACAGGGGGCGGCTCCACTGAAGCTTTCTTT,CSVRGTGGGSTEAFF
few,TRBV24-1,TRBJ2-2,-,TGTGCCACCAGTGATTTGGAGGGGTTTAACACCGGGGAGCTGTTTTTT,CATSDLEGFNTGELFF
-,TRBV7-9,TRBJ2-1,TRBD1,TGTGCCAGCACCATACAGGGGTTTTCCTACAATGAGCAGTTCTTC,CASTIQGFSYNEQFF
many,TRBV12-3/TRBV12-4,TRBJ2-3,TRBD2,TGTGCCAGCAGCCTCCTAGCGGGAGGGCCGGATACGCAGTATTTT,CASSLLAGGPDTQYF
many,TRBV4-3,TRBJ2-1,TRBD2,TGCGCCAGCAGCCATACTAGCGGGAGTTACAATGAGCAGTTCTTC,CASSHTSGSYNEQFF
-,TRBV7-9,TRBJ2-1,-,TGTGCCAGCAGCTATGGGGGGAGGAATGAGCAGTTCTTC,CASSYGGRNEQFF
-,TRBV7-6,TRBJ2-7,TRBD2,TGTGCCAGCAGCTCGACTAGCGACTCCTACGAGCAGTACTTC,CASSSTSDSYEQYF
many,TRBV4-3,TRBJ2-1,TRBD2,TGCGCCAGCAGCCAAGGACTAGCGGGAGGGATCTACAATGAGCAGTTCTTC,CASSQGLAGGIYNEQFF
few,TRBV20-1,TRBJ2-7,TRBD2,TGCAGTGCTAGAGCGGGACTAGCGGGAGAGCAGTACTTC,CSARAGLAGEQYF
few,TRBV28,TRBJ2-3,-,TGTGCCAGCAGCCCCGGGTCGACTCCCCGCAGGACAGATACGCAGTATTTT,CASSPGSTPRRTDTQYF
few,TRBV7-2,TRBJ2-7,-,TGTGCCAGCAGCTTAGTCAGCTATTACGAGCAGTACTTC,CASSLVSYYEQYF
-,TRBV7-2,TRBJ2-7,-,TGTGCCAGCAGACCCACCGGGGCCAACGAGCAGTACTTC,CASRPTGANEQYF